This is a list of T cell receptor beta chains from one sample in a study of blood T cells in healthy people across ages. TCRdb re-analysed the 5' RACE reads in MiXCR, keeping a single row per CDR3 protein. The profile shows a few hundred thousand distinct CDR3 sequences, approximately 25% of them singletons. The specimen was blood. Every receptor here comes from a woman aged 65 to 85 in good health. Both conserved end residues are part of each CDR3. The order of the fields is CDR3 DNA, CDR3 protein, D gene, V gene, J gene, clone size. The D gene is left open where the match is weak. Size is stated for part of the rows, as once, few or many counts, or as a class when the clone is expanded.

TGCAGTGCCCCTCCGGACAGGGGGGGCTACACCTTC	CSAPPDRGGYTF	TRBD1	TRBV20-1	TRBJ1-2	few
TGTGCCAGCAGTCGCGGGGGGGCCAGTAATGAGCAGTTCTTC	CASSRGGASNEQFF	TRBD2	TRBV6-2/TRBV6-3	TRBJ2-1	few
TGTGCCATGAATGGCCGGGACGTAGGACGAATGACCGGGGAGCTGTTTTTT	CAMNGRDVGRMTGELFF	.	TRBV10-3	TRBJ2-2	few
TGCAGCGTTGATCAGGGTACCGGGGAGCTGTTTTTT	CSVDQGTGELFF	.	TRBV29-1	TRBJ2-2	.
TGCAGTGGTCGACAATTTCGGAGCGGGGATAGGTACAATGAGCAGTTCTTC	CSGRQFRSGDRYNEQFF	TRBD2	TRBV20-1	TRBJ2-1	few
TGCGCCAGCAGCCGTTTACAGGGTCCAGATACGCAGTATTTT	CASSRLQGPDTQYF	.	TRBV5-1	TRBJ2-3	.
TGCAGTGCTAGACCCGCGCGAAAGGGACAGGAAGGGGAGACCCAGTACTTC	CSARPARKGQEGETQYF	TRBD1	TRBV20-1	TRBJ2-5	.
TGCGCCAGCAGCCTCAGCGGGGGAGACTACAATGAGCAGTTCTTC	CASSLSGGDYNEQFF	TRBD2	TRBV5-1	TRBJ2-1	few
TGTGCCAGCAATACCAGACTACTAGCGGGGGAGAACCACGGGGAGCTGTTTTTT	CASNTRLLAGENHGELFF	TRBD2	TRBV6-2/TRBV6-3	TRBJ2-2	.
TGTGCCACCACCCCAGGGAGAGGGGACTATGGCTACACCTTC	CATTPGRGDYGYTF	.	TRBV15	TRBJ1-2	few
TGTGCCAACTACATTGGCCAGGGAGGTTATGGCTACACCTTC	CANYIGQGGYGYTF	.	TRBV18	TRBJ1-2	.
TGTGCCAGCAGCCCGACAGGGAGCGAGCAGTACTTC	CASSPTGSEQYF	TRBD1	TRBV2	TRBJ2-7	few
TGCAGCGTTGAAGATCTTCAGGGGAAGAACACAGATACGCAGTATTTT	CSVEDLQGKNTDTQYF	.	TRBV29-1	TRBJ2-3	.
TGCAGTGCTAGCCAAGAAGAGACCCAGTACTTC	CSASQEETQYF	.	TRBV20-1	TRBJ2-5	.
TGCGCCAGCAGCTCGGTACCTGGGGCCGCAGATACGCAGTATTTT	CASSSVPGAADTQYF	.	TRBV5-1	TRBJ2-3	few
TGTGCCAGCAGTTTGGCACTAGCGGGGGGCCATCGGACCCAGTACTTC	CASSLALAGGHRTQYF	TRBD2	TRBV7-2	TRBJ2-5	.
TGTGCCAGCAGCTCCCCCTGGCATGCCGGTAGCACAGATACGCAGTATTTT	CASSSPWHAGSTDTQYF	.	TRBV5-8	TRBJ2-3	.
TGTGCCACCAGTGATAATCTAGCGGGGGGCCGTCGCCTCAATGAGCAGTTCTTC	CATSDNLAGGRRLNEQFF	TRBD2	TRBV24-1	TRBJ2-1	many
TGTGCCAGCAGCCCCCGAGTAGCGGGGGGTGAAGAGACCCAGTACTTC	CASSPRVAGGEETQYF	TRBD2	TRBV4-2	TRBJ2-5	.
TGCAGTGCTAGAGACAGAGGGAACACTGAAGCTTTCTTT	CSARDRGNTEAFF	.	TRBV20-1	TRBJ1-1	.
TGCGCCAGCAGCCAGGGGACGGGGGACCTTCGGGGAGATACGCAGTATTTT	CASSQGTGDLRGDTQYF	.	TRBV4-3	TRBJ2-3	.
TGTGCCAGCAGCTTAGTTCCTAGCGGGGGGCGCCTTTACAATGAGCAGTTCTTC	CASSLVPSGGRLYNEQFF	TRBD2	TRBV7-2	TRBJ2-1	.
TGTGCCAGCAGGGGGGCCGTCGAGCAGTACTTC	CASRGAVEQYF	.	TRBV2	TRBJ2-7	.
TGTGCCAGCAGCCAGGGACACAGGGTTGGTCAGCCCCAGCATTTT	CASSQGHRVGQPQHF	.	TRBV5-6	TRBJ1-5	many
TGCGCCAGCAGCTTGGTTGGTAGCTGGGAGACCCAGTACTTC	CASSLVGSWETQYF	.	TRBV5-1	TRBJ2-5	.
TGTGCCTCCCAAGTGGGGGGTGCTGGAAACACCATATATTTT	CASQVGGAGNTIYF	.	TRBV30	TRBJ1-3	few
TGTGCCAGCGGTTGGGGAGGGTTGAACACCATATATTTT	CASGWGGLNTIYF	.	TRBV11-2	TRBJ1-3	.
TGTGCCAGCAGCCCCATGTCGGCTTCGAACACTGAAGCTTTCTTT	CASSPMSASNTEAFF	.	TRBV11-3	TRBJ1-1	.
TGCGCCAGCAGCTTGGGGGGACAGGGGGCCACCCAAGAGACCCAGTACTTC	CASSLGGQGATQETQYF	TRBD1	TRBV5-1	TRBJ2-5	.
TGTGCCAGCAGCCGGGGGGCAGAAAAGACCCAGCACTTC	CASSRGAEKTQHF	.	TRBV5-5	TRBJ2-5	.
TGTGCCAGCAGCTTTGACAGGGGCCGGAACACTGAAGCTTTCTTT	CASSFDRGRNTEAFF	TRBD1	TRBV2	TRBJ1-1	.
TGTGCCAGCAGTGGCCTGGGACGGGCAAGCTCCTACAATGAGCAGTTCTTC	CASSGLGRASSYNEQFF	.	TRBV2	TRBJ2-1	.
TGTGCCAGCAGTCCAAGACTAGCGGGGGGGAACACAGATACGCAGTATTTT	CASSPRLAGGNTDTQYF	TRBD2	TRBV6-1	TRBJ2-3	.
TGCAGTGTTCCAGCCGCGGGGTCCGATGAGCAGTTCTTC	CSVPAAGSDEQFF	.	TRBV20-1	TRBJ2-1	.
TGCAGTGCTAGAGTCGGGACAGGGAGGCCGGCAAATCAGCCCCAGCATTTT	CSARVGTGRPANQPQHF	TRBD1	TRBV20-1	TRBJ1-5	.
TGTGCCAGCGGGTCTGGGCGGGGGCGAGGAGAGACCCAGTACTTC	CASGSGRGRGETQYF	.	TRBV12-3/TRBV12-4	TRBJ2-5	few
TGCAGCGTTGAAGAGGGCCCTAGCACAGATACGCAGTATTTT	CSVEEGPSTDTQYF	.	TRBV29-1	TRBJ2-3	few
TGCGCCAGCAGCTCAGGAGGGTATAGCAATCAGCCCCAGCATTTT	CASSSGGYSNQPQHF	.	TRBV5-1	TRBJ1-5	few
TGTGCCAGCGGCAACAGGGAATCCCTCTATGGCTACACCTTC	CASGNRESLYGYTF	.	TRBV6-2/TRBV6-3	TRBJ1-2	few
TGTGCCAGCAGCTTAGAGGGACTAGCGGGGCGGGAGACCCAGTACTTC	CASSLEGLAGRETQYF	TRBD2	TRBV7-2	TRBJ2-5	.
TGTGCCAGCAGTCGTTTTACTCCCTCCTCAGGAAACACCATATATTTT	CASSRFTPSSGNTIYF	.	TRBV27	TRBJ1-3	.
TGTGCCAGCAGCCAAGCAGACAGTGGCTACACCTTC	CASSQADSGYTF	.	TRBV3-1	TRBJ1-2	many
TGTGCCAGCAGCGTGGCCAGGGCTGCCATTCAGTACTTC	CASSVARAAIQYF	.	TRBV14	TRBJ2-4	.
TGTGCCAGCAGCCCCCCATACGGGGATACGCAGTATTTT	CASSPPYGDTQYF	.	TRBV14	TRBJ2-3	.
TGTGCCACCAGCAGAGGGGCAAACGAAGAGACCCAGTACTTC	CATSRGANEETQYF	.	TRBV15	TRBJ2-5	.